This is a list of T cell receptor beta chains from one sample in a study of blood T cells in healthy people across ages. Using its own MiXCR run on the 5' RACE reads, TCRdb lists one record per CDR3 protein. Found here are over a million distinct CDR3 sequences, 45% of them singletons; the top ten hold under 20%. The sequenced sample consisted of blood. Receptors were obtained from a woman aged 60-70 years in good health. The CDR3 runs from the conserved cysteine through the conserved F or W. D genes are given only for firm matches. Part of the rows lack a size; the others show once, few, many or a class for expanded clones.

TRBV7-2	14	TRBD2	-	TRBJ2-3	TGTGCCAGCACTCGGACTAGCAGCACAGATACGCAGTATTTT	CASTRTSSTDTQYF
TRBV5-1	11	-	-	TRBJ1-1	TGCGCCAGCCTCTCTAACACTGAAGCTTTCTTT	CASLSNTEAFF
TRBV2	15	TRBD2	-	TRBJ2-3	TGTGCCAGCAGTGGGGCGGGAGGGGTATCAGATACGCAGTATTTT	CASSGAGGVSDTQYF
TRBV12-3/TRBV12-4	12	-	few	TRBJ1-2	TGTGCCAGCAGTTCGGTTTTCTGGGGCTACACCTTC	CASSSVFWGYTF
TRBV28	12	-	-	TRBJ1-1	TGTGCCAGCAGTTTAAACCCTTCTGAAGCTTTCTTT	CASSLNPSEAFF
TRBV12-3/TRBV12-4	14	TRBD2	-	TRBJ2-7	TGTGCCAGCAGTGCGGGACTAGCGGATTACGAGCAGTACTTC	CASSAGLADYEQYF
TRBV5-5	15	TRBD1	once	TRBJ1-5	TGTGCCAGCAGCAAAACAGGGGCCCCTAATCAGCCCCAGCATTTT	CASSKTGAPNQPQHF
TRBV29-1	13	-	few	TRBJ2-4	TGCAGCGTTGAGGGGGGGCAATCGGCCATTCAGTACTTC	CSVEGGQSAIQYF
TRBV13	14	-	-	TRBJ2-7	TGTGCCAGCAGCTCCAACCCTGGAGGCTACAAGCAGTACTTC	CASSSNPGGYKQYF
TRBV7-8	15	-	-	TRBJ2-7	TGTGCCAGCACCGAAAGAGGGGGAGCGGTATACGAGCAGTACTTC	CASTERGGAVYEQYF
TRBV20-1	18	TRBD1	once	TRBJ2-7	TGCAGTCCCGGGGTGGACAGGGCCGGGAAGAGCTCCTACAATGAGCAGTACTTC	CSPGVDRAGKSSYNEQYF
TRBV5-1	16	TRBD2	once	TRBJ2-1	TGCGCCAGCAGCCGGGAGGCTGATAGGTCCTACAATGAGCAGTTCTTC	CASSREADRSYNEQFF
TRBV20-1	15	-	-	TRBJ2-7	TGCAGTGCTAGAGATATCAAAAGTGGGGTGGGCGAGCAGTACTTC	CSARDIKSGVGEQYF
TRBV4-1	17	TRBD2	few	TRBJ2-7	TGCGCCAGCAGCCAAGATTCCCAGCGGGAGCTCTCCTACGAGCAGTACTTC	CASSQDSQRELSYEQYF
TRBV18	15	TRBD1	few	TRBJ2-7	TGTGCCAGCTCCACCGGGCAGGGGGCTTCTTACGAGCAGTACTTC	CASSTGQGASYEQYF
TRBV6-1	15	TRBD2	-	TRBJ2-1	TGTGCCAGCAGTGAAGGGACTAGCGGGAGTGAGGAGCAGTTCTTC	CASSEGTSGSEEQFF
TRBV5-1	15	-	once	TRBJ2-7	TGCGCCAGCAGCCCGCCAAGCGGGCGAGTCTACGAGCAGTACTTC	CASSPPSGRVYEQYF
TRBV11-2	15	TRBD1	few	TRBJ1-6	TGTGCCAGCAGCGGAACCGGGACAGGCTCTTCACCCCTCCACTTT	CASSGTGTGSSPLHF
TRBV10-3	15	-	-	TRBJ2-3	TGTGCCATCGTAGGGACGCCCGGTCCCACAGATACGCAGTATTTT	CAIVGTPGPTDTQYF
TRBV29-1	11	-	few	TRBJ2-1	TGCAGCGTTTGGTATGACAGTGAGCAGTTCTTC	CSVWYDSEQFF
TRBV6-1	12	-	few	TRBJ2-7	TGTGCCAGCAGTGGGCTGAGCTACGAGCAGTACTTC	CASSGLSYEQYF
TRBV29-1	13	TRBD1	-	TRBJ2-2	TGCAGCGTTGACCGGACAGGGGCCGGGGAGCTGTTTTTT	CSVDRTGAGELFF
TRBV5-1	17	-	-	TRBJ1-6	TGCGCCAGCAGCTTGACTGTAACCGGGTCACAACGGTCACCCCTCCACTTT	CASSLTVTGSQRSPLHF
TRBV2	13	-	-	TRBJ2-1	TGTGCCAGCAGCGGGGACTTTCACAATGAGCAGTTCTTC	CASSGDFHNEQFF
TRBV29-1	13	TRBD2	few	TRBJ2-3	TGCAGCGTTGTTCGACTAGCGGGAGATACGCAGTATTTT	CSVVRLAGDTQYF
TRBV29-1	14	-	-	TRBJ2-7	TGCAGCGTTGAGTCACCCACGAGCTCCTACGAGCAGTACTTC	CSVESPTSSYEQYF
TRBV20-1	14	-	few	TRBJ2-6	TGCAGTGGGGGGACTCTCTCTGGGGCCAACGTCCTGACTTTC	CSGGTLSGANVLTF
TRBV6-4	22	TRBD2	-	TRBJ2-6	TGTGCCAGCAGTGCCTCCCCGGGACTAGCGGGAGGGATTGGTTCTGGGGCCAACGTCCTGACTTTC	CASSASPGLAGGIGSGANVLTF
TRBV20-1	15	-	-	TRBJ2-7	TGCAGTGCTAGAGATTTCCGCGTAGCAGCCTACGAGCAGTACTTC	CSARDFRVAAYEQYF
TRBV9	14	-	-	TRBJ2-3	TGTGCCAGCAGCGAGACTATCCTCACAGATACGCAGTATTTT	CASSETILTDTQYF
TRBV6-5	14	-	few	TRBJ2-3	TGTGCCAGCAGTTACTTTCGCACGGGAGAGACGCAGTATTTT	CASSYFRTGETQYF
TRBV29-1	12	-	-	TRBJ2-1	TGCAGCGTTCAGCGCTCCTACAATGAGCAGTTCTTC	CSVQRSYNEQFF
TRBV28	13	-	many	TRBJ2-1	TGTGCCAGCAGCCCAACATCCTACAATGAGCAGTTCTTC	CASSPTSYNEQFF
TRBV30	15	-	-	TRBJ2-3	TGTGCCTGGAGTGTAAAGCTAGCAGTCACAGATACGCAGTATTTT	CAWSVKLAVTDTQYF
TRBV21-1	19	-	-	TRBJ1-5	TGTGCCAGCAGCAAAGTGGGCCGCCGACGGAGCCCGCAAAATCAGCCCCAGCATTTT	CASSKVGRRRSPQNQPQHF
TRBV20-1	18	TRBD2	-	TRBJ2-2	TGCAGTGCTAGAGTCTGGCTAGCGGGAGGGTCGAACACCGGGGAGCTGTTTTTT	CSARVWLAGGSNTGELFF
TRBV20-1	17	TRBD1	-	TRBJ1-1	TGCAGTGCTCTACGGGGTGGGACAGTGTTGATGAACACTGAAGCTTTCTTT	CSALRGGTVLMNTEAFF
TRBV20-1	13	-	few	TRBJ2-7	TGCAGTGCTAGATTCCAGGGGGGCTACGAGCAGTACTTC	CSARFQGGYEQYF
TRBV20-1	15	TRBD2	-	TRBJ2-5	TGCAGTGCTAGTTTACCAGCGGGAGGTGGAGAGACCCAGTACTTC	CSASLPAGGGETQYF
TRBV7-8	13	TRBD2	-	TRBJ2-5	TGTGCCAGCAGCCTAACTAGCGGCTGGGAGCAGTACTTC	CASSLTSGWEQYF
TRBV15	15	-	-	TRBJ2-5	TGTGCCACCAGCAGACAGGGGACCGGCCAAGAGACCCAGTACTTC	CATSRQGTGQETQYF
TRBV9	15	-	-	TRBJ2-3	TGTGCCAGCAGCGTAGTGGGGGCGAACACAGATACGCAGTATTTT	CASSVVGANTDTQYF
TRBV7-9	14	-	-	TRBJ2-7	TGTGCCAGCAGCTTAGATGCCCTATTCTACGAGCAGTACTTC	CASSLDALFYEQYF
TRBV27	15	TRBD1	-	TRBJ2-7	TGTGCCAGCAGTCCAGGGACAGGGAGGAGCTACGAGCAGTACTTC	CASSPGTGRSYEQYF
TRBV3-1	19	TRBD2	few	TRBJ2-1	TGTGCCAGCAGCCTACCTGGGAGCGGGAGGAGGAGCTCCTACAATGAGCAGTTCTTC	CASSLPGSGRRSSYNEQFF
TRBV20-1	12	-	-	TRBJ2-1	TGCAGTGCGGGGCTAGCGCAAGAGACCCAGTTCTTC	CSAGLAQETQFF
TRBV11-2	17	-	-	TRBJ2-3	TGTGCCAGCAGCTTAGATAGGGGCTCATCTAGCACAGATACGCAGTATTTT	CASSLDRGSSSTDTQYF
TRBV4-2	17	TRBD1	-	TRBJ1-4	TGTGCCAGCAGCCAAGGAGACAGGGGCGTGGGCGGTGAAAAACTGTTTTTT	CASSQGDRGVGGEKLFF